Listed below are T cell receptor beta chains from one sample, sequenced in a study of shared clonotypes between healthy human individuals. TCRdb's table, derived via immunoSEQ multiplex PCR, lists solely in-frame clones and lacks some. The sample carries 800,000 to 1,200,000 clones, approximately 80% recorded once. Sequencing used memory CD4+ T cells from PBMCs. Receptors were obtained from a young man in good health. Some clones in this sample may be carry-over from other donors' samples. CDR3s include the opening cysteine and the closing phenylalanine or tryptophan. The D gene is left open where the match is weak. Some rows have no size entry. The others give once, few or many, or a class for an expanded clone.

>NA|TRBJ1-2|TRBV7-2|NA
TGTGCCAGCAGCTACGAGAAGGGACCCTATGGCTACACCTTC
CASSYEKGPYGYTF
>TRBD1|TRBJ2-3|TRBV5-1|NA
TGCGCCAGCAGCTTGACAGGGGATTTGGCAGATACGCAGTATTTT
CASSLTGDLADTQYF
>NA|TRBJ2-2|TRBV6-6|NA
TGTGCCAGCACCCTAGACGGGAGGGAGCTGTTTTTT
CASTLDGRELFF
>NA|TRBJ1-3|TRBV10-3|NA
TGTGCCATCAGTGAGAGAGGCGTGGGGTTTGAAAACACCATATATTTT
CAISERGVGFENTIYF
>TRBD1|TRBJ2-3|TRBV29-1|NA
TGCAGCGTTGATCTAACAGGGGCGGATACGCAGTATTTT
CSVDLTGADTQYF
>NA|TRBJ1-1|TRBV7-9|NA
TGTGCCAGCAGTCCTTTACTGGGGGGGTCGATGAACACTGAAGCTTTCTTT
CASSPLLGGSMNTEAFF
>NA|TRBJ1-2|TRBV28|NA
TGTGCCAGCTCCCAGGGGAGCGCTGGCTACACCTTC
CASSQGSAGYTF
>TRBD2|TRBJ2-7|TRBV5-1|NA
TGCGCCAGCAGCCAAGGACTAGCGGGGCAGGGGCAGTACTTC
CASSQGLAGQGQYF
>TRBD2|TRBJ2-2|TRBV19|NA
TGTGCCACTCCGGGACTACCCGGCGGGGGCGGGGAGCTGTTTTTT
CATPGLPGGGGELFF
>NA|TRBJ2-5|TRBV6-1|NA
TGTGCCAGCAGTGAGAGTGGGACCCAGTACTTC
CASSESGTQYF
>NA|TRBJ2-2|TRBV7-3|NA
TGTGCCAGCAGCCCCCAAATCGCCGGGGAGCTGTTTTTT
CASSPQIAGELFF
>TRBD1|TRBJ2-3|TRBV7-3|many
TGTGCCAGCAGCCACGGACAGGGGATTACGGGGACAGATACGCAGTATTTT
CASSHGQGITGTDTQYF
>NA|TRBJ2-1|TRBV11-2|NA
TGTGCCAGCAGTATGGAGACTGACAATGAGCAGTTCTTC
CASSMETDNEQFF
>TRBD2|TRBJ2-1|TRBV5-1|NA
TGCGCCAGCGACCCCGGGACTAGCCTCAACAATGAGCAGTTCTTC
CASDPGTSLNNEQFF
>NA|TRBJ2-3|TRBV2|NA
TGTGCCAGCAGGTCTAGCGAAACGCAGTATTTT
CASRSSETQYF
>TRBD2|TRBJ2-2|TRBV27|once
TGTGCCAGCAGTTTATCGGCGGGAGGGCGAAGGACCGGGGAGCTGTTTTTT
CASSLSAGGRRTGELFF
>TRBD1|TRBJ2-7|TRBV28|NA
TGTGCCAGCATTCCGGGACAGGGGGCAGGAGAGCAGTACTTC
CASIPGQGAGEQYF
>NA|TRBJ1-1|TRBV11-2|NA
TGTGCCAGCAGCTTAGGGGGTTGGACTTTCTTT
CASSLGGWTFF
>NA|TRBJ2-7|TRBV6-1|NA
TGTGCCAGCAGTGAATTAGACGAGCAGTACTTC
CASSELDEQYF
>NA|TRBJ2-7|TRBV10-3|NA
TGTGCCATCAGTGAGGGACAGAGCTCCTACGAGCAGTACTTC
CAISEGQSSYEQYF
>NA|TRBJ2-5|TRBV5-1|NA
TGCGCCAGCAGGATATGGCAGTCTTCGGAGACCCAGTACTTC
CASRIWQSSETQYF
>TRBD1|TRBJ1-2|TRBV4-1|NA
TGCGCCAGCAGCCAAGATCAGGGGGGGAACAACTATGGCTACACCTTC
CASSQDQGGNNYGYTF
>NA|TRBJ1-2|TRBV28|NA
TGTGCCAGCAGTTTATTGGGGAAAGGCGGCTACACCTTC
CASSLLGKGGYTF
>NA|TRBJ1-5|TRBV30|NA
TGTGCCTGCCGGGGCGGGAGCAATCAGCCCCAGCATTTT
CACRGGSNQPQHF